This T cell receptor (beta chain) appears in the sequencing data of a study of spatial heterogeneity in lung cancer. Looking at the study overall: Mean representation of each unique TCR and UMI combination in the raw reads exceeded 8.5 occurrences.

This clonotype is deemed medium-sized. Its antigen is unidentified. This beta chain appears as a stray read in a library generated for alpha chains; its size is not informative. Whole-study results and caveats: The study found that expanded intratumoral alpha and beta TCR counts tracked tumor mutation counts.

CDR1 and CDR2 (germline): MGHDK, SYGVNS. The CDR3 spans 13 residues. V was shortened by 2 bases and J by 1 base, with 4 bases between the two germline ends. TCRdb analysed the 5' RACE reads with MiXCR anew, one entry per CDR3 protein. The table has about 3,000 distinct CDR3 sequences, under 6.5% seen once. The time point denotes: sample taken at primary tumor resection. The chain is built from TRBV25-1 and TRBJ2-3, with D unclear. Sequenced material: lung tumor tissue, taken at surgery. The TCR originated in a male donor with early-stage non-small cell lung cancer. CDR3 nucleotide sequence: TGTGCCAGCAGTGAAGCGGGCACAGATACGCAGTATTTT. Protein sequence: CASSEAGTDTQYF.